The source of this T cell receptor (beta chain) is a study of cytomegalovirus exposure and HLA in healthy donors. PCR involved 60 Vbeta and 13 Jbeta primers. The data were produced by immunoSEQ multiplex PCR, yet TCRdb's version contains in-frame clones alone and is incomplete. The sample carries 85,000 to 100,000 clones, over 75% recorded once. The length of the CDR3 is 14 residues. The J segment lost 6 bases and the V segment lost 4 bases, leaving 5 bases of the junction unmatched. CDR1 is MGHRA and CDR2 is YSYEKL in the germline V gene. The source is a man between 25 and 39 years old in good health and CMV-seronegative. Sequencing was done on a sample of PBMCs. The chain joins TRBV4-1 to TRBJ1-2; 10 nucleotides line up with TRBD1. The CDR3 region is CASSPPTGGDGYTF. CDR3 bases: TGCGCCAGCAGCCCTCCGACAGGGGGCGATGGCTACACCTTC.